The 3 T cell receptor beta chains below were found in one sample sequenced in a study of blood T cell repertoires in COVID-19. Sequencing used immunoSEQ multiplex PCR; TCRdb keeps in-frame clones, though not all of them. The sample carries 200,000 or so clones, approximately 84% recorded once. Sequencing was done on a sample of peripheral blood. The receptors derive from a man aged 35 to 55 with active or convalescent COVID-19.

The chain carries TRBV6-1 and TRBJ2-6, with D perhaps TRBD1 (5 bases). Germline lookup yields CDR1 MNHNS and CDR2 SASEGT. The CDR3 has 18 residues. V was trimmed by 3 bases and J by 6 bases, leaving 21 bases between them. CDR3 amino acids: CASSEGQGGVIEANVLTF. CDR3 DNA: TGTGCCAGCAGTGAGGGGCAGGGTGGAGTTATCGAGGCCAACGTCCTGACTTTC.

This chain uses TRBV27 with TRBJ2-1; 12 nucleotides match TRBD1. Germline V gene sequence: CDR1 MNHEY, CDR2 SMNVEV (reference sequence). V was clipped by 5 bases and J by 15 bases; unmatched bases: 14. This CDR3 region has 15 residues. CDR3: CASSLPGQGAPRRFF. The CDR3 coding sequence is TGTGCCAGCAGTCTCCCGGGACAGGGGGCGCCAAGACGGTTCTTC.

The J gene is TRBJ2-3, the V gene TRBV3-1 (or the pseudogene TRBV3-2), with a tentative D call TRBD2 (6 bases). V was trimmed by 2 bases and J by 0 bases, leaving 15 bases between them. Germline CDR1 reads LGHDT; CDR2 reads YNNKEL (reference sequence). This CDR3 has 17 amino acids. The CDR3 DNA is TGTGCCAGCAGCCAATCCCCGCGGGGTGGTAGCACAGATACGCAGTATTTT. It yields the protein CASSQSPRGGSTDTQYF.